This T cell receptor beta chain came from a study of blood T cell repertoires in COVID-19. Everyone who took part was roughly 18 to 89 years old, and they came from 24 US areas. This clone has just a few counts. Clones were sequenced by immunoSEQ multiplex PCR, and TCRdb holds only the in-frame ones, with some missing. The table has about 220,000 clones, roughly 88% seen once; the top ten hold roughly 14%. The specimen sequenced was PBMCs or T cells enriched from blood (not recorded which). The TCR was taken from a woman between 45 and 60 years old with acute COVID-19.

The CDR3 coding sequence is TGTGCCACCAACCCGGGACACAACTACAATGAGCAGTTCTTC. It translates to CATNPGHNYNEQFF. The chain employs TRBV15 and TRBJ2-1; tentative D call: TRBD1 (6 bases). The germline V gene has CDR1 LNHNV and CDR2 YYDKDF (reference sequence). There are 14 residues in the CDR3. With 7 bases removed from V and 3 bases from J, the gap between germline ends came to 13 bases.